This T cell receptor (beta chain) was profiled in a study of PD-L1 blockade in urothelial cancer. The overall study: The patients' atezolizumab therapy, 1,200 mg intravenously every 3 weeks, started around 2014. Blood samples had a median of about 140,000 T cells, just under 85,000 unique TCRs, and clonality approximately 0.08. Timepoints chosen for blood analysis were 3 weeks (second dose) and 6 weeks after treatment start.

Germline assignment: CDR1 GTSNPN and CDR2 SVGIG (reference sequence). The CDR3 is 18 amino acids. Trimming took 3 bases from V and 4 from J; bases not matched to a gene: 20. Spiked synthetic TCR analogs estimated absolute template abundance per PCR. The protocol was immunoSEQ multiplex PCR, while the TCRdb copy is restricted to in-frame clones and leaves out a portion. Seen here are more than 30,000 clones, 84% observed once, and the top ten hold around 30%. The receptor was isolated from a man aged 55 to 70 with urothelial cancer. Sequencing was performed on PBMCs, taken around atezolizumab (anti-PD-L1) treatment. V usage is TRBV30 and J usage is TRBJ2-7; 8 nucleotides align to TRBD2. CDR3 region: CAWRRGTRGSNWFYEQYF. CDR3 DNA sequence: TGTGCCTGGAGAAGAGGGACTAGAGGTTCTAATTGGTTTTACGAGCAGTACTTC.